The rows below give T cell receptor beta chains drawn from one sample of a study of blood T cells in healthy people across ages. TCRdb fed the 5' RACE reads into MiXCR, producing one record per CDR3 protein. The table has 650,000 to 900,000 distinct CDR3 sequences, approximately 59% seen once; the top ten hold 25% to 30%. The sequenced sample consisted of blood. The receptors were gathered from a man aged 25 to 45 in good health. Both conserved end residues are part of each CDR3. Fields, in order: CDR3 DNA, CDR3 protein, J gene, V gene, D gene, clone size. The D gene is left open where the match is weak. Clone size is stated in some rows and not others, as once, few, many or a class when expanded.

CDR3 DNA: TGCAGCGGAACGGGCTGGGAGACCCAGTACTTC; CDR3 protein: CSGTGWETQYF; J gene: TRBJ2-5; V gene: TRBV29-1; D gene: NA; clone size: NA
CDR3 DNA: TGCAGTGCCCCGCTGGGGGCGCGCAATCAGCCCCAGCATTTT; CDR3 protein: CSAPLGARNQPQHF; J gene: TRBJ1-5; V gene: TRBV20-1; D gene: NA; clone size: few
CDR3 DNA: TGTGCCAGCTCCAGGACGGCAACTAATGAAAAACTGTTTTTT; CDR3 protein: CASSRTATNEKLFF; J gene: TRBJ1-4; V gene: TRBV7-2; D gene: NA; clone size: many
CDR3 DNA: TGTGCCTGGAGTCCCATCAGGGGGAATTATGGCTACACCTTC; CDR3 protein: CAWSPIRGNYGYTF; J gene: TRBJ1-2; V gene: TRBV30; D gene: TRBD1; clone size: NA
CDR3 DNA: TGTGCCAGCAGTAGAGGAAGTTTTTATGGCTACACCTTC; CDR3 protein: CASSRGSFYGYTF; J gene: TRBJ1-2; V gene: TRBV27; D gene: NA; clone size: NA
CDR3 DNA: TGCGCCAGCAGCCAAGACAGGATCTCCGGGGAGCTGTTTTTT; CDR3 protein: CASSQDRISGELFF; J gene: TRBJ2-2; V gene: TRBV4-3; D gene: NA; clone size: NA
CDR3 DNA: TGTGCCAGCAGCCTCACCGGACTAGCGACAAGCACAGATACGCAGTATTTT; CDR3 protein: CASSLTGLATSTDTQYF; J gene: TRBJ2-3; V gene: TRBV5-5; D gene: TRBD2; clone size: NA
CDR3 DNA: TGTGCCAGCAATTCAGGTCTGGGACAGCCCCAGCATTTT; CDR3 protein: CASNSGLGQPQHF; J gene: TRBJ1-5; V gene: TRBV28; D gene: NA; clone size: few
CDR3 DNA: TGTGCCGGCAGACGAAGCGGGGGGAGCACAGATACGCAGTATTTT; CDR3 protein: CAGRRSGGSTDTQYF; J gene: TRBJ2-3; V gene: TRBV11-2; D gene: TRBD2; clone size: NA
CDR3 DNA: TGTGCCAGCAGCTACTCATGGGACAGGGTTAACAATGAGCAGTTCTTC; CDR3 protein: CASSYSWDRVNNEQFF; J gene: TRBJ2-1; V gene: TRBV6-2/TRBV6-3; D gene: TRBD1; clone size: NA
CDR3 DNA: TGTGCCAGCAGCGGAAAACTCGAAAATAATGTACAGGGGATAACAGATACGCAGTATTTT; CDR3 protein: CASSGKLENNVQGITDTQYF; J gene: TRBJ2-3; V gene: TRBV13; D gene: TRBD1; clone size: NA
CDR3 DNA: TGCAGTGCTAGAGATAATCACGGACTAGCGTGGGAGACCCAGTACTTC; CDR3 protein: CSARDNHGLAWETQYF; J gene: TRBJ2-5; V gene: TRBV20-1; D gene: TRBD2; clone size: NA
CDR3 DNA: TGTGCCAGCAGCCCCGGACTAGCGGGATACAATGAGCAGTTCTTC; CDR3 protein: CASSPGLAGYNEQFF; J gene: TRBJ2-1; V gene: TRBV7-7; D gene: TRBD2; clone size: many
CDR3 DNA: TGTGCCAGCAGTCGACAGGGCCCCGCACAGTACTTC; CDR3 protein: CASSRQGPAQYF; J gene: TRBJ2-7; V gene: TRBV12-3/TRBV12-4; D gene: TRBD1; clone size: few
CDR3 DNA: TGCAGCGTTGACCGGGGCGGGGCAGATACGCAGTATTTT; CDR3 protein: CSVDRGGADTQYF; J gene: TRBJ2-3; V gene: TRBV29-1; D gene: NA; clone size: NA
CDR3 DNA: TGTGCCAGCAGCGTAGCCGAGGCGGGGGGGCCGTACAATGAGCAGTTCTTC; CDR3 protein: CASSVAEAGGPYNEQFF; J gene: TRBJ2-1; V gene: TRBV9; D gene: TRBD2; clone size: NA
CDR3 DNA: TGTGCCAGCAGCGACCTATTCCAGGGATATGGCTACACCTTC; CDR3 protein: CASSDLFQGYGYTF; J gene: TRBJ1-2; V gene: TRBV7-2; D gene: NA; clone size: NA
CDR3 DNA: TGTGCCTGCCGAGCGGGGGGTTCGTACAATGGGCAGTTCTTC; CDR3 protein: CACRAGGSYNGQFF; J gene: TRBJ2-1; V gene: TRBV19; D gene: TRBD2; clone size: NA
CDR3 DNA: TGTGCCAGCAGCTATGAGGGACAAGCCAGCGGTGGGCAGTTCTTC; CDR3 protein: CASSYEGQASGGQFF; J gene: TRBJ2-1; V gene: TRBV7-2; D gene: NA; clone size: NA
CDR3 DNA: TGTGCCAGCAGAGCCTGGGGTGAAAAACTGTTTTTT; CDR3 protein: CASRAWGEKLFF; J gene: TRBJ1-4; V gene: TRBV2; D gene: NA; clone size: NA
CDR3 DNA: TGTGCCAGCAGTTTGGAGGGGTTGGGCTACACCTTC; CDR3 protein: CASSLEGLGYTF; J gene: TRBJ1-2; V gene: TRBV12-3/TRBV12-4; D gene: NA; clone size: few
CDR3 DNA: TGTGCCATCAGTGAGTCGATTAACACGAGATACGAGCAGTACTTC; CDR3 protein: CAISESINTRYEQYF; J gene: TRBJ2-7; V gene: TRBV10-3; D gene: NA; clone size: NA
CDR3 DNA: TGTGCTATCAGAGAAAGCGGGGGGGCCGGTAGAGAGACCCAGTTCTTC; CDR3 protein: CAIRESGGAGRETQFF; J gene: TRBJ2-1; V gene: TRBV10-3; D gene: TRBD2; clone size: NA
CDR3 DNA: TGTGCCAGCAGTGTGCAGGGGAGGGAGCAGTACTTC; CDR3 protein: CASSVQGREQYF; J gene: TRBJ2-7; V gene: TRBV12-3/TRBV12-4; D gene: NA; clone size: many
CDR3 DNA: TGCAGGGAGAGACCGTTGGGACTAGCGGCGAGAAGCTCCTACGAGCAGTACTTC; CDR3 protein: CRERPLGLAARSSYEQYF; J gene: TRBJ2-7; V gene: TRBV29-1; D gene: TRBD2; clone size: NA
CDR3 DNA: TGTGCCAGCAGTTCCGCAGGGGGCGAAGAGACCCAGTACTTC; CDR3 protein: CASSSAGGEETQYF; J gene: TRBJ2-5; V gene: TRBV6-2/TRBV6-3; D gene: TRBD1; clone size: NA
CDR3 DNA: TGTGCCAGCAGCGATAGCGGGGGAGTCTACAATGAGCAGTTCTTC; CDR3 protein: CASSDSGGVYNEQFF; J gene: TRBJ2-1; V gene: TRBV9; D gene: TRBD2; clone size: few
CDR3 DNA: TGTGCCACCAGCCGAGCCCACAGCCGAACCTACAATGAGCAGTTCTTC; CDR3 protein: CATSRAHSRTYNEQFF; J gene: TRBJ2-1; V gene: TRBV15; D gene: NA; clone size: NA
CDR3 DNA: TGCGCCAGCAGCCAAGATCGAGACAGGGGGCGCCTATTGGAAAAACTGTTTTTT; CDR3 protein: CASSQDRDRGRLLEKLFF; J gene: TRBJ1-4; V gene: TRBV4-3; D gene: TRBD1; clone size: few
CDR3 DNA: TGCGCCAGCAGCCAAGATTGGCGGCCGACCGGGGAGCAGTACTTC; CDR3 protein: CASSQDWRPTGEQYF; J gene: TRBJ2-4; V gene: TRBV4-3; D gene: NA; clone size: NA
CDR3 DNA: TGTGCCAGCAATGGAGGGGATGGTCAGCCCCAGCATTTT; CDR3 protein: CASNGGDGQPQHF; J gene: TRBJ1-5; V gene: TRBV6-6; D gene: NA; clone size: NA
CDR3 DNA: TGTGCCATCAGTGATAGAGCAGGGCCCTACGAGCAGTACTTC; CDR3 protein: CAISDRAGPYEQYF; J gene: TRBJ2-7; V gene: TRBV10-3; D gene: NA; clone size: medium-sized
CDR3 DNA: TGTGCCAGCAGCCCGGCCGGGACACTCTACGAGCAGTACTTC; CDR3 protein: CASSPAGTLYEQYF; J gene: TRBJ2-7; V gene: TRBV3-1; D gene: NA; clone size: few
CDR3 DNA: TGCAGCGTTGCTAGCGGGGGGAAAGAGACCCAGTACTTC; CDR3 protein: CSVASGGKETQYF; J gene: TRBJ2-5; V gene: TRBV29-1; D gene: TRBD2; clone size: NA
CDR3 DNA: TGTGCCAGCAGCCAAGAACCAGGGGGCGCGGGCTACACCTTC; CDR3 protein: CASSQEPGGAGYTF; J gene: TRBJ1-2; V gene: TRBV4-2; D gene: TRBD1; clone size: NA